Included here is one TCR beta chain sequence, with context. Its antigen is unidentified. This CDR3 comprises 16 residues. J was trimmed by 2 bases and V by 1 base; bases with no gene match: 8. Germline V gene data show CDR1 as SGHTA and CDR2 as FQGNSA. The data derive from a study of cytomegalovirus exposure and HLA in healthy donors. It was with 60 Vbeta and 13 Jbeta primers that the PCR ran. Some clones are missing from TCRdb's copy, which holds only in-frame ones; the method was immunoSEQ multiplex PCR. This table holds approximately 100,000 clones. General study points: The classifier reportedly diagnosed cytomegalovirus status with high sensitivity and specificity. When analyzed later, the rates of TCR association showed variation by HLA locus, with DRB1 the most and HLA-C the fewest.

The sequencing input was PBMCs. The chain combines TRBV7-2 with TRBJ2-7, with 7 bases fitting TRBD1. This TCR came from a man aged 45-65 years in good health and CMV-seronegative. The CDR3 sequence: CASSLDYRGHPYEQYF. CDR3 in DNA: TGTGCCAGCAGCTTAGATTACAGGGGCCACCCCTACGAGCAGTACTTC.